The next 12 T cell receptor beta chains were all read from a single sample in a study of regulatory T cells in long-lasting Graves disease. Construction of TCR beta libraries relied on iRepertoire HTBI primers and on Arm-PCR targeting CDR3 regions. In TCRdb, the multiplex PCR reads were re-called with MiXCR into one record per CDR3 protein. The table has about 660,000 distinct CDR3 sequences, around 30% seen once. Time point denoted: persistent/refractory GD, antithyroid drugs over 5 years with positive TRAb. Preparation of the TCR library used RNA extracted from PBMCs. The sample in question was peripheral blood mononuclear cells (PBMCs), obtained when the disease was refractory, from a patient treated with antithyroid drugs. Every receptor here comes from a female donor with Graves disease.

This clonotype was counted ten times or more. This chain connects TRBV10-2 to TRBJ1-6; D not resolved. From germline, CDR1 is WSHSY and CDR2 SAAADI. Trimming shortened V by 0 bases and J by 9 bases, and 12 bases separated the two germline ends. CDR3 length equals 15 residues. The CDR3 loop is CASSESRVRASPLHF. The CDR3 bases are TGCGCCAGCAGTGAGTCTAGAGTGCGGGCTTCACCCCTCCACTTT.

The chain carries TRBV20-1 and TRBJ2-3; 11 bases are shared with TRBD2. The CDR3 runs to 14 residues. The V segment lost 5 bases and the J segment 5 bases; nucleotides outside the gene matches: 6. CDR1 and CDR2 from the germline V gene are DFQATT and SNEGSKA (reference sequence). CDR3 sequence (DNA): TGCAGTGCTGCCATTGGACTAGCGGGAGATACGCAGTATTTT. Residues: CSAAIGLAGDTQYF.

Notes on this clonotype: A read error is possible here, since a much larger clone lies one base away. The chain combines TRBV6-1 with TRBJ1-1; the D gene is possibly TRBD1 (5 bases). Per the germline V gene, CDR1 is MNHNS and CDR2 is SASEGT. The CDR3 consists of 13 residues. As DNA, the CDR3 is TGTGCCAGCAGTAGACAGAGGATCACTGGAGCTTTCTTT. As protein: CASSRQRITGAFF.

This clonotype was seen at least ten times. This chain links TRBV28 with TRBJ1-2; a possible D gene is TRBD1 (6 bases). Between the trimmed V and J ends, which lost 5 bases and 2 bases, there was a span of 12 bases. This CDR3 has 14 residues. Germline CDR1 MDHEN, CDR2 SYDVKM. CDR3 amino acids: CASSGGGRNYGYTF. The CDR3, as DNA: TGTGCCAGCAGTGGAGGGGGACGGAACTATGGCTACACCTTC.

The CDR3 DNA is TGTGCCAGCACCACCATAACAGGGTACCAAGAGACCCAGTACTTC. This codes for CASTTITGYQETQYF. This chain links TRBV6-2 or TRBV6-3 with TRBJ2-5, with D possibly TRBD1 on 6 matching bases. Germline V gene sequence: CDR1 MNHEY, CDR2 SVGEGT. The CDR3 spans 15 residues. Trimming removed 7 bases from V and 0 bases from J, with 15 bases in between.

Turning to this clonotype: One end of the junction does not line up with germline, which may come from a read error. Written as DNA, the CDR3 is TGTGCCAGCAGCTCAAACAGGGGAGGAAGGGCTAATGGAAAACTGTTTTTT. Protein product: CASSSNRGGRANGKLFF. The chain uses TRBV7-9 and TRBJ1-4, with 7 bases fitting TRBD1. CDR3 length: 17 residues. CDR1 is SEHNR, CDR2 FQNEAQ, per germline (reference sequence).

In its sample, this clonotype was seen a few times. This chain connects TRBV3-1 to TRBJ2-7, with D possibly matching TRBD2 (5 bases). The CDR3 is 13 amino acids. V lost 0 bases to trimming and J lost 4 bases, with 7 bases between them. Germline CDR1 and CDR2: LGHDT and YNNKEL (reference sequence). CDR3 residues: CASSQDPGYEQYF. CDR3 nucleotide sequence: TGTGCCAGCAGCCAAGATCCGGGGTACGAGCAGTACTTC.

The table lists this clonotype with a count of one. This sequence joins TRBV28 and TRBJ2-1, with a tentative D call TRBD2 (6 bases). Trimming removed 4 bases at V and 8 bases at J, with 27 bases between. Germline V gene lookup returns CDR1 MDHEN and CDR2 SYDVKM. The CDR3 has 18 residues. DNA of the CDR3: TGTGCCAGCAGTTGGACCACCCTATTAGCCGGAGGGTACGATGAGCAGTTCTTC. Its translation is CASSWTTLLAGGYDEQFF.

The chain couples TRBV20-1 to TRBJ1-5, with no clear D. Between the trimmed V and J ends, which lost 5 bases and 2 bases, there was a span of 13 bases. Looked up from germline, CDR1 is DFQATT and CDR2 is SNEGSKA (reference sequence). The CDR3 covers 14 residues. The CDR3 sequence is CSAPSNGGNQPQHF. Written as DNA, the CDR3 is TGCAGTGCTCCCAGCAACGGGGGCAATCAGCCCCAGCATTTT.

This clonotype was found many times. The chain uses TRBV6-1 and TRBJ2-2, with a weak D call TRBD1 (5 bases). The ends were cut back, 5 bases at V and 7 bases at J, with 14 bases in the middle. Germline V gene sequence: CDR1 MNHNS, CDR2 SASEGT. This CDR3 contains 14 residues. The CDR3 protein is CASSPQGIGGELFF. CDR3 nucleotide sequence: TGTGCCAGCAGTCCCCAGGGAATCGGCGGGGAGCTGTTTTTT.

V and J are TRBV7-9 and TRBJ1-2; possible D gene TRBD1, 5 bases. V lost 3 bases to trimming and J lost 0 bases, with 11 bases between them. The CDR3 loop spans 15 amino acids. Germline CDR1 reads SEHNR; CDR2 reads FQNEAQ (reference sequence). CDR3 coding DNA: TGTGCCAGCAGCTTCAGACAGCCTCCTAACTATGGCTACACCTTC. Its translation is CASSFRQPPNYGYTF.

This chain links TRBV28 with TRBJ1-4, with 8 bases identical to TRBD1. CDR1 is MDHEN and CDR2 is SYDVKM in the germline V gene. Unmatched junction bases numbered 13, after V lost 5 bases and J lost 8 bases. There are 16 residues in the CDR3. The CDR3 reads CASSAPGTGVREKLFF. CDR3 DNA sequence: TGTGCCAGCAGTGCGCCTGGGACAGGAGTTCGGGAAAAACTGTTTTTT.